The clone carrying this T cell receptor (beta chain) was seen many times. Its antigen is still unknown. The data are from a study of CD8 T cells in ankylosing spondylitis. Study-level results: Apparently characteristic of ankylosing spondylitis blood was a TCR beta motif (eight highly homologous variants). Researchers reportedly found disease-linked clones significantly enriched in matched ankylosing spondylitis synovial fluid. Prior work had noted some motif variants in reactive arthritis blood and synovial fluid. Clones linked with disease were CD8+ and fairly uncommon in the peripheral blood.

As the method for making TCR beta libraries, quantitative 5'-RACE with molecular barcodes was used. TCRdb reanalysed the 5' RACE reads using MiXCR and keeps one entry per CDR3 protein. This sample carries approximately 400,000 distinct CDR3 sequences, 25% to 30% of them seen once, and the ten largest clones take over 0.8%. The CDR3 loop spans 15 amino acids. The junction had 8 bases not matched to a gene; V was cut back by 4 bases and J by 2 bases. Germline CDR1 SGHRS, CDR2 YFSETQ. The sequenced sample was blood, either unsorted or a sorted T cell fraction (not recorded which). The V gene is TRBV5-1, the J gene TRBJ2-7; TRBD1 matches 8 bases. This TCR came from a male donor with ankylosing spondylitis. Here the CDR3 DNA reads TGCGCCAGCAGCCAACCGGACAGGGAGGCCTACGAGCAGTACGTC. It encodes CASSQPDREAYEQYV.